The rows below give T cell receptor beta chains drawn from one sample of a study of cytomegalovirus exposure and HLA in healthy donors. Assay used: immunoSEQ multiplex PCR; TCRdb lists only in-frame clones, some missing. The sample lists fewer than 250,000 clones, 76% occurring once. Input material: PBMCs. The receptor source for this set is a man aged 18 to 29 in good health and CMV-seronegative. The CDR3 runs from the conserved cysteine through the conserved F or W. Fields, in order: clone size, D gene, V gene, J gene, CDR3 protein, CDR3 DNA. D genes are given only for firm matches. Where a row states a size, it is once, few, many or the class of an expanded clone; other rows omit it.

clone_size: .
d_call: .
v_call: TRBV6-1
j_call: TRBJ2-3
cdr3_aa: CASSEVGRGTDTQYF
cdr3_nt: TGTGCCAGCAGTGAAGTGGGCAGGGGCACAGATACGCAGTATTTT

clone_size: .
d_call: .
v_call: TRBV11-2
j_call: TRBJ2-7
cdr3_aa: CASSFTGWGFYEQYF
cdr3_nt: TGTGCCAGCAGCTTCACAGGATGGGGATTCTACGAGCAGTACTTC

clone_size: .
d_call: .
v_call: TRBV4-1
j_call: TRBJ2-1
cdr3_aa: CASSQVTNLHEQFF
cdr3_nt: TGCGCCAGCAGCCAAGTCACTAACCTCCATGAGCAGTTCTTC

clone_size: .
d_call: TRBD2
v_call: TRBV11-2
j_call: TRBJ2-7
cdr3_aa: CASSLGLAGDEQYF
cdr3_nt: TGTGCCAGCAGCTTAGGACTAGCGGGAGACGAGCAGTACTTC

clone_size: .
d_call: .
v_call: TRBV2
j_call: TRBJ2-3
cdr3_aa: CASGWLVWSDTQYF
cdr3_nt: TGTGCCAGCGGTTGGCTAGTCTGGTCAGATACGCAGTATTTT

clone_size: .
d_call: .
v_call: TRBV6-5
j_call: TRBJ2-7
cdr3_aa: CASSYSSEQYF
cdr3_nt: TGTGCCAGCAGTTACTCCTCCGAGCAGTACTTC

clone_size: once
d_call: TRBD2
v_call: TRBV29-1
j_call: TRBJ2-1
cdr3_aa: CSVGRRLAGPNEQFF
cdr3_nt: TGCAGCGTCGGCCGGCGACTAGCGGGGCCCAATGAGCAGTTCTTC

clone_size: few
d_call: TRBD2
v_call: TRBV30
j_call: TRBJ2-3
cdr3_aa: CAWSVLGGETDTQYF
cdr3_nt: TGTGCCTGGAGTGTACTCGGGGGGGAAACGGATACGCAGTATTTT

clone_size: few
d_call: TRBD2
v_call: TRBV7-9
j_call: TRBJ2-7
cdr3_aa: CASSLPSGLQVEQYF
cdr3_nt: TGTGCCAGCAGCTTACCTAGCGGGTTGCAAGTCGAGCAGTACTTC

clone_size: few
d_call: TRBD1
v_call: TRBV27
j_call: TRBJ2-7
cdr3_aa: CASRHDRDSNYEQYF
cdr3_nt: TGTGCCAGCAGACATGACCGGGACAGCAACTACGAGCAGTACTTC

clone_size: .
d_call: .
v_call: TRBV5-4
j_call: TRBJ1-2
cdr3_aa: CASSLFVSQYGYTF
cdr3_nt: TGTGCCAGCAGCTTGTTTGTCAGTCAATATGGCTACACCTTC

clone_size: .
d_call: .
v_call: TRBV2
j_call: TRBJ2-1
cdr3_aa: CASIEVAGYNEQFF
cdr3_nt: TGTGCCAGCATTGAAGTTGCAGGGTACAATGAGCAGTTCTTC

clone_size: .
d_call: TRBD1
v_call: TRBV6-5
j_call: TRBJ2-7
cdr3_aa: CASSYYHRGSYEQYF
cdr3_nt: TGTGCCAGCAGTTACTATCACAGGGGTTCCTACGAGCAGTACTTC

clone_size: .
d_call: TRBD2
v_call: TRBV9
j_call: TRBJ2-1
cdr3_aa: CASSVPGTSGYNEQFF
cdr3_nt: TGTGCCAGCAGCGTCCCCGGGACTAGCGGCTACAATGAGCAGTTCTTC

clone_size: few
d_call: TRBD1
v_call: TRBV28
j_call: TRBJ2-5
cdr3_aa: CASSFRQGVSETQYF
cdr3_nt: TGTGCCAGCAGTTTTCGACAGGGGGTATCAGAGACCCAGTACTTC

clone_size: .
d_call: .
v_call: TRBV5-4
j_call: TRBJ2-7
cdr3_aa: CASSLYAGREQYF
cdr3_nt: TGTGCCAGCAGCTTGTACGCGGGCCGCGAGCAGTACTTC

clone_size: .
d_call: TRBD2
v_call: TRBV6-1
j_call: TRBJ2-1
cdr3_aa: CASSAGTSSYNEQFF
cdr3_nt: TGTGCCAGCAGCGCCGGGACTAGCTCCTACAATGAGCAGTTCTTC

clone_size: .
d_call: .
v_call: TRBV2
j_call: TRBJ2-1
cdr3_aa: CASSATRNEQFF
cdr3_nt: TGTGCCAGCAGTGCAACTAGGAATGAGCAGTTCTTC

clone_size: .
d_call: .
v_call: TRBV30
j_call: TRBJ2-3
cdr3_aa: CAWSLNTDTQYF
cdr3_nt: TGTGCCTGGAGTTTAAACACAGATACGCAGTATTTT

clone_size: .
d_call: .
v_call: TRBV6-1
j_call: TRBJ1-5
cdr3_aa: CASSEGWAEKQGNQPQHF
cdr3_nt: TGTGCCAGCAGTGAAGGATGGGCAGAAAAACAGGGCAATCAGCCCCAGCATTTT

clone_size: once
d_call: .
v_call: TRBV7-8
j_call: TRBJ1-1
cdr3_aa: CASINAGVHTEAFF
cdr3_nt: TGTGCCAGCATCAATGCCGGAGTCCACACTGAAGCTTTCTTT

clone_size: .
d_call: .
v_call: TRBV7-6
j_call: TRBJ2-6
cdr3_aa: CASSAQQSSGANVLTF
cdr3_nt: TGTGCCAGCAGCGCCCAACAGAGCTCTGGGGCCAACGTCCTGACTTTC